These 28 T cell receptor beta chains came from one sample sequenced in a study of PD-1 blockade in classical Hodgkin lymphoma. Sequencing used immunoSEQ multiplex PCR; TCRdb keeps in-frame clones, though not all of them. The table shows about 110,000 clones, with 89% occurring only once. Relapse was seen in all patients after autologous stem cell transplantation, and brentuximab vedotin exposure was variable. The specimen comprised peripheral blood mononuclear cells (PBMCs), sampled before the second cycle of nivolumab. The receptors derive from a human donor with classical Hodgkin lymphoma.

This chain links TRBV7-8 with TRBJ1-2, with D perhaps TRBD1 (5 bases). This CDR3 has 15 amino acids. Germline CDR1 SGHVS, CDR2 FQNEAQ. V lost 1 base and J lost 0, with 9 bases in between. The CDR3 reads CASSLVDTANYGYTF. CDR3 DNA sequence: TGTGCCAGCAGCTTAGTGGACACGGCTAACTATGGCTACACCTTC.

This chain uses TRBV7-8 with TRBJ2-1; TRBD2 matches at 11 bases. Unmatched junction bases numbered 11, after V lost 4 bases and J lost 3 bases. CDR1 is SGHVS and CDR2 is FQNEAQ in the germline V gene. The CDR3 totals 18 residues. CDR3 sequence: CASSSKILAGGNYNEQFF. CDR3 nucleotide sequence: TGTGCCAGCAGCTCAAAGATTCTAGCGGGAGGAAACTACAATGAGCAGTTCTTC.

DNA of the CDR3: TGTGCCAGCAGTTCTCCGGGACAGGGTAGGGGGCAGCCCCAGCATTTT. Protein product: CASSSPGQGRGQPQHF. This chain connects TRBV28 to TRBJ1-5; 9 bases align to TRBD1. CDR1 and CDR2 from the germline V gene are MDHEN and SYDVKM. The length of the CDR3 is 16 residues. J lost 7 bases, V lost 4 bases, and 11 bases had no gene match.

The table lists this clone with a few counts. The CDR3 here is CASSSFGVSNQPQHF. The DNA of the CDR3 is TGTGCCAGCAGCTCGTTTGGGGTGAGCAATCAGCCCCAGCATTTT. The gene calls are TRBV5-6 and TRBJ1-5; D remains ambiguous. This CDR3 is built from 15 residues. Germline-derived CDR1 and CDR2 are SGHDT and YYEEEE. Trimming stripped 3 bases from V and 1 base from J, with 11 bases between.

V gene TRBV30 combines with J gene TRBJ1-5; 10 positions match TRBD1. CDR1 and CDR2 (germline): GTSNPN, SVGIG (reference sequence). Germline trimming cut 3 bases from V and 2 bases from J; bases unmatched to any gene: 4. CDR3 length equals 15 residues. The CDR3 sequence is CAWSPGTGGNQPQHF. Here the CDR3 DNA reads TGTGCCTGGAGCCCCGGGACAGGGGGCAATCAGCCCCAGCATTTT.

The chain has TRBV29-1 and TRBJ2-6; tentative D call: TRBD1 (6 bases). The CDR3 sequence is 17 residues long. The V gene's germline CDR1 is SQVTM and CDR2 ANQGSEA. Trimming removed 7 bases from V and 0 bases from J, with 19 bases in between. CDR3 sequence (DNA): TGCAGCGCCAACCTCCGGGACAAACCCTCTGGGGCCAACGTCCTGACTTTC. Translating it yields CSANLRDKPSGANVLTF.

This clone was observed a single time. The rearrangement uses TRBV9 and TRBJ2-6; D is possibly TRBD1 or TRBD2 (5 bases each). Germline CDR1 SGDLS, CDR2 YYNGEE. This CDR3 is built from 12 residues. V lost 3 bases to trimming and J lost 8 bases, with 6 bases between them. CDR3: CASSGGTNVLTF. In nucleotides, the CDR3 is TGTGCCAGCAGCGGGGGGACCAACGTCCTGACTTTC. Combining the CDR3 with reference TRBV9 and TRBJ2-6 gives the whole variable domain DSGVTQTPKHLITATGQRVTLRCSPRSGDLSVYWYQQSLDQGLQFLIQYYNGEERAKGNILERFSAQQFPDLHSELNLSSLELGDSALYFCASSGGTNVLTFGAGSRLTVL.

The V gene is TRBV30, the J gene TRBJ2-4; no clear D gene. Trimming cost V 5 bases and J 9 bases, with 11 bases left between them. The CDR3 has 11 residues. Germline V gene sequence: CDR1 GTSNPN, CDR2 SVGIG (reference sequence). CDR3 sequence (DNA): TGTGCCTGGGGTGCCGGACCCATTCAGTACTTC. Its protein is CAWGAGPIQYF.

The chain links TRBV25-1 to TRBJ2-7; no clear D gene. CDR3 size: 14 residues. Germline V lookup: CDR1 MGHDK, CDR2 SYGVNS. Trimming pared 7 bases from V and 0 bases from J, leaving 13 bases between. CDR3 sequence: CASKGSTSSYEQYF. In DNA form, the CDR3 reads TGTGCCAGCAAGGGCAGTACGAGCTCCTACGAGCAGTACTTC.

The chain combines TRBV15 with TRBJ2-1; D not certain. The V end was cut by 0 bases, the J end by 0 bases, with 12 bases between. CDR1 is LNHNV and CDR2 is YYDKDF in the germline V gene (reference sequence). The CDR3 consists of 17 residues. CDR3 region: CATSRDYWLSSYNEQFF. In DNA form, the CDR3 reads TGTGCCACCAGCAGAGATTACTGGCTCAGCTCCTACAATGAGCAGTTCTTC.

The genes are TRBV30 and TRBJ2-1; TRBD2 matches at 8 bases. V shed 4 bases and J 4 bases; nucleotides not matched to a gene: 15. CDR1 and CDR2 (germline): GTSNPN, SVGIG (reference sequence). The CDR3 sequence is 17 residues long. Here the CDR3 reads CAWKGGGAGLDYNEQFF. The CDR3 DNA sequence: TGTGCCTGGAAGGGCGGGGGCGCGGGACTAGATTACAATGAGCAGTTCTTC.

The CDR3 is CASSQDTGELFF. The CDR3 nucleotides are TGCGCCAGCAGTCAAGACACCGGGGAGCTGTTTTTT. The chain carries TRBV10-1 and TRBJ2-2; D unresolved. V lost 5 bases and J 3 bases, leaving 4 bases between the germline ends. In germline, CDR1 is WNHNN, CDR2 SYGVQD (reference sequence). The CDR3 has 12 amino acids.

The chain couples TRBV19 to TRBJ1-2; 7 nucleotides align to TRBD1. Germline V CDR1 and CDR2: LNHDA, SQIVND (reference sequence). J was trimmed by 2 bases and V by 6 bases; bases with no gene match: 9. This CDR3 is 15 amino acids long. The CDR3 DNA reads TGTGCCAGTAGAGAGGGACAGCTGCTGAACTATGGCTACACCTTC. Translated: CASREGQLLNYGYTF. The full variable domain, completed using reference TRBV19 and TRBJ1-2, is DGGITQSPKYLFRKEGQNVTLSCEQNLNHDAMYWYRQDPGQGLRLIYYSQIVNDFQKGDIAEGYSVSREKKESFPLTVTSAQKNPTAFYLCASREGQLLNYGYTFGSGTRLTVV.

The rearrangement joins TRBV7-9 to TRBJ1-2; D uncertain. Germline V gene data show CDR1 as SEHNR and CDR2 as FQNEAQ (reference sequence). The V end was cut by 5 bases, the J end by 0 bases, with 22 bases between. The CDR3 covers 18 residues. CDR3: CASSRVAGLHSTNYGYTF. CDR3 nucleotides: TGTGCCAGCAGCCGAGTAGCCGGGCTCCACTCGACTAACTATGGCTACACCTTC.

The chain has TRBV11-2 and TRBJ1-1; a weak D match, TRBD1 (5 bases). V was clipped by 5 bases and J by 11 bases, with 12 bases between them. The CDR3 has 11 residues. The germline V gene has CDR1 SGHAT and CDR2 FQNNGV. In nucleotides, the CDR3 is TGTGCCAGCAGCGCGCTCGGGGCGGCTTTCTTT. Protein product: CASSALGAAFF. The full variable domain, with the rest looked up from reference TRBV11-2 and TRBJ1-1, is EAGVAQSPRYKIIEKRQSVAFWCNPISGHATLYWYQQILGQGPKLLIQFQNNGVVDDSQLPKDRFSAERLKGVDSTLKIQPAKLEDSAVYLCASSALGAAFFGQGTRLTVV.

This chain's CDR3 is CASSNKGRGTEAFF. CDR3 nucleotides: TGTGCCAGTAGTAATAAGGGCAGGGGCACTGAAGCTTTCTTT. This chain links TRBV19 with TRBJ1-1; D perhaps matches TRBD1 (6 bases). V was cut by 4 bases and J by 4 bases, with 13 bases left in between. The CDR3 is 14 amino acids. CDR1 is LNHDA, CDR2 SQIVND, per germline (reference sequence).

The chain links TRBV2 to TRBJ2-7; D gene uncertain. V dropped 2 bases and J dropped 6 bases, with 17 bases sitting between them. CDR3 length equals 15 residues. Germline values: CDR1 SNHLY, CDR2 FYNNEI. The DNA of the CDR3 is TGTGCCAGCAGTGAACGTCCAGGTTGGGGTGGCGAGCAGTACTTC. It specifies CASSERPGWGGEQYF.

V usage is TRBV4-1 and J usage is TRBJ2-5, with 12 positions matching TRBD2. This CDR3 has 15 amino acids. Germline CDR1 is MGHRA and CDR2 is YSYEKL. Unmatched junction bases numbered 4, after V lost 4 bases and J lost 4 bases. CDR3 DNA sequence: TGCGCCAGCAGCCTGACTAGCGGGAGCCTAGAGACCCAGTACTTC. This encodes CASSLTSGSLETQYF.

The chain combines TRBV14 with TRBJ1-1; D gene unclear. The V and J ends lost 1 base and 0 bases respectively, with 6 bases between them. The germline gives CDR1 SGHDN, CDR2 FVKESK. The CDR3 covers 14 residues. The CDR3 region is CASSQGRVNTEAFF. Written as DNA, the CDR3 is TGTGCCAGCAGCCAAGGTCGGGTGAACACTGAAGCTTTCTTT.

This clone has only one observation. V usage is TRBV2 and J usage is TRBJ1-3; D is unclear. Trimming cost V 4 bases and J 4 bases, with 14 bases left between them. The CDR3 spans 15 residues. Germline CDR1 reads SNHLY; CDR2 reads FYNNEI. The CDR3 nucleotides read TGTGCCAGCAGTGTACTCAGCTCGGGGGGAAACACCATATATTTT. Amino acid sequence: CASSVLSSGGNTIYF. The full variable domain, completed using reference TRBV2 and TRBJ1-3, is EPEVTQTPSHQVTQMGQEVILRCVPISNHLYFYWYRQILGQKVEFLVSFYNNEISEKSEIFDDQFSVERPDGSNFTLKIRSTKLEDSAMYFCASSVLSSGGNTIYFGEGSWLTVV.

V and J are TRBV7-2 and TRBJ1-2; tentatively, D is TRBD1 (6 bases). Germline V gene data show CDR1 as SGHTA and CDR2 as FQGNSA. V shed 4 bases and J shed 6 bases, with 12 bases lying between them. CDR3 length equals 13 residues. The CDR3 DNA reads TGTGCCAGCAGCTCACAGGGTGTCCATGGCTACACCTTC. It encodes CASSSQGVHGYTF.

CDR3 residues: CASRGQGYTGELFF. CDR3 DNA: TGTGCCAGTAGAGGGCAGGGATACACCGGGGAGCTGTTTTTT. This chain links TRBV19 with TRBJ2-2, with a tentative D call TRBD1 (5 bases). The CDR3 consists of 14 residues. Trimming took off 6 bases at V and 3 bases at J, with 11 bases between the two ends. Germline V gene data show CDR1 as LNHDA and CDR2 as SQIVND (reference sequence).

V usage is TRBV27 and J usage is TRBJ1-5; D uncertain. This CDR3 contains 17 residues. Germline values: CDR1 MNHEY, CDR2 SMNVEV (reference sequence). The V gene lost 4 bases and the J gene lost 6 bases, with 22 bases spanning the gap. CDR3: CASSSQDGFWLGQPQHF. The CDR3 nucleotides read TGTGCCAGCAGTTCCCAGGACGGGTTTTGGCTCGGTCAGCCCCAGCATTTT.

This chain's CDR3 is CASSREGAPIDTQYF. The CDR3 DNA reads as TGTGCCAGCAGTAGAGAGGGGGCGCCTATTGATACGCAGTATTTT. The chain carries TRBV25-1 and TRBJ2-3; TRBD1 aligns across 7 bases. The CDR3 spans 15 residues. Trimming at V came to 5 bases and at J to 6 bases, leaving 11 bases not matched to a gene. Germline loops: CDR1 MGHDK, CDR2 SYGVNS.

This rearrangement joins TRBV7-9 to TRBJ1-1; the D gene is possibly TRBD1 (5 bases). V lost 4 bases and J 5 bases, leaving 11 bases between the germline ends. The germline CDR1 and CDR2 sequences are SEHNR and FQNEAQ (reference sequence). The CDR3 contains 13 residues. CDR3 in DNA: TGTGCCAGCAGCTACGGGAGGGGTACTGAAGCTTTCTTT. This translates into CASSYGRGTEAFF. The full variable domain, its missing parts supplied by reference TRBV7-9 and TRBJ1-1, is DTGVSQNPRHKITKRGQNVTFRCDPISEHNRLYWYRQTLGQGPEFLTYFQNEAQLEKSRLLSDRFSAERPKGSFSTLEIQRTEQGDSAMYLCASSYGRGTEAFFGQGTRLTVV.

The chain has TRBV19 and TRBJ2-2; TRBD2 matches at 7 bases. V shed 8 bases and J 1 base; nucleotides not matched to a gene: 16. In germline, CDR1 is LNHDA, CDR2 SQIVND (reference sequence). The CDR3 is 18 residues long. This chain's CDR3 is CASLSPLGRGRNTGELFF. The CDR3 DNA reads TGTGCCAGTCTATCCCCCCTCGGGCGCGGGAGGAACACCGGGGAGCTGTTTTTT.

This sequence joins TRBV5-6 and TRBJ2-7; D is possibly TRBD2 (5 bases). The CDR3 spans 14 residues. V shed 1 base and J shed 0 bases, with 8 bases lying between them. CDR1 SGHDT and CDR2 YYEEEE come from the germline V gene. CDR3 in amino acids: CASSLSGTSYEQYF. CDR3 bases: TGTGCCAGCAGCTTGAGCGGCACCTCCTACGAGCAGTACTTC.

This chain joins TRBV28 and TRBJ2-6, with D unclear. The CDR3 has 15 residues. V lost 7 bases to trimming and J lost 0 bases, with 10 bases between them. Germline V gives CDR1 MDHEN, CDR2 SYDVKM. DNA of the CDR3: TGTGCCAGCAAGGGTCCAATCTCTGGGGCCAACGTCCTGACTTTC. Amino acid sequence: CASKGPISGANVLTF.